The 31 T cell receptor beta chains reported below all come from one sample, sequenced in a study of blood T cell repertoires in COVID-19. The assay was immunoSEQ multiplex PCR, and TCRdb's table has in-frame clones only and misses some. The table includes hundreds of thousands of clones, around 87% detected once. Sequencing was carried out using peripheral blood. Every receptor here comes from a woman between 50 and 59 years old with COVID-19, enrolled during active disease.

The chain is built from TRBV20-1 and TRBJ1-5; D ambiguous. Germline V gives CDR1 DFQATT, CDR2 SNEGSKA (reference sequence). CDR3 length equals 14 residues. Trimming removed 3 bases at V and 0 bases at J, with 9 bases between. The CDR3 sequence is CSASSFNSNQPQHF. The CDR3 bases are TGCAGTGCTAGTTCGTTTAATAGCAATCAGCCCCAGCATTTT.

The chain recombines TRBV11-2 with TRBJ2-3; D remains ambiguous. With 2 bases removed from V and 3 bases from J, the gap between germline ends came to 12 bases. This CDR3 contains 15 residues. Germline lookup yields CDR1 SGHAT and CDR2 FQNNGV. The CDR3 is CASSLSPRHTDTQYF. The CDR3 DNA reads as TGTGCCAGCAGCTTATCCCCCCGACATACAGATACGCAGTATTTT.

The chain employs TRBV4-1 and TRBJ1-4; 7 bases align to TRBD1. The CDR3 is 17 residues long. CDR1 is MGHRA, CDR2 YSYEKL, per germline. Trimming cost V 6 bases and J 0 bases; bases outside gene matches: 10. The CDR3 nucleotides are TGCGCCAGCAGTCCGACAGGGCCCGGTTCAACTAATGAAAAACTGTTTTTT. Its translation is CASSPTGPGSTNEKLFF.

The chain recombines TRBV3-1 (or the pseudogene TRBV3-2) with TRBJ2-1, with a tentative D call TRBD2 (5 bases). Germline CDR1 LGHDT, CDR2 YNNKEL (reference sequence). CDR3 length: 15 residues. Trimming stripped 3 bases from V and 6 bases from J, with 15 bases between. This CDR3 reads CASSQSRARGNEQFF. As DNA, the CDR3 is TGTGCCAGCAGCCAGTCGAGGGCACGAGGCAATGAGCAGTTCTTC.

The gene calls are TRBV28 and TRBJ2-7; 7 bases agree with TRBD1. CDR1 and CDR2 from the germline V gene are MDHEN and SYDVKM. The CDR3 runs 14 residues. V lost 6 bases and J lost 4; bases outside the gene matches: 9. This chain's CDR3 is CASSPQRGLYEQYF. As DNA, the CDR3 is TGTGCCAGCAGCCCGCAGAGGGGGCTTTACGAGCAGTACTTC.

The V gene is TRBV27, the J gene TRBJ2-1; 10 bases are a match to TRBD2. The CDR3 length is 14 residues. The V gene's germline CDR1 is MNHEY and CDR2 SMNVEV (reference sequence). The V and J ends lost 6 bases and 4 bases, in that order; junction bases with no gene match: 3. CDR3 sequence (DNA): TGTGCCAGCAGGTGGACTAGCGGTTACAATGAGCAGTTCTTC. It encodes CASRWTSGYNEQFF.

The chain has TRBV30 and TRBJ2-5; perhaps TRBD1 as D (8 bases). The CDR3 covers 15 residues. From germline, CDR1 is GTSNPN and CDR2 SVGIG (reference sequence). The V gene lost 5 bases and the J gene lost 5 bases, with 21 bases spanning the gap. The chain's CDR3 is CAWGPGSGDRETQYF. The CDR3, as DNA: TGTGCCTGGGGCCCGGGGAGCGGGGACAGGGAGACCCAGTACTTC.

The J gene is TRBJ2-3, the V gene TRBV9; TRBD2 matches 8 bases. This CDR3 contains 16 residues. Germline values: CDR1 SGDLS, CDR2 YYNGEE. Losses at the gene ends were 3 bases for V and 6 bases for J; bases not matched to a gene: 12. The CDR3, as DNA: TGTGCCAGCAGCGCCCCCCCGGGAGGGTTTACGGATACGCAGTATTTT. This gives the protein CASSAPPGGFTDTQYF.

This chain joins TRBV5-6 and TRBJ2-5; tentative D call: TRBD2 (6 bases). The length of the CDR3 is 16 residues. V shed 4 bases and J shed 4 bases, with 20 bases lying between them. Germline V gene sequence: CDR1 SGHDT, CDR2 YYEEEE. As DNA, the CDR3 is TGTGCCAGCAGCGGGGTAGGACGGGAGAAGGTAGAGACCCAGTACTTC. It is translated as CASSGVGREKVETQYF.

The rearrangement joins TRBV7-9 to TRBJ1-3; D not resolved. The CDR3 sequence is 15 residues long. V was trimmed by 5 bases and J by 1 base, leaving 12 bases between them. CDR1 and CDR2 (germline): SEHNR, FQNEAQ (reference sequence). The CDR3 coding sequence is TGTGCCAGCAGCCCGGAGCGATTTTCTGGAAACACCATATATTTT. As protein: CASSPERFSGNTIYF.

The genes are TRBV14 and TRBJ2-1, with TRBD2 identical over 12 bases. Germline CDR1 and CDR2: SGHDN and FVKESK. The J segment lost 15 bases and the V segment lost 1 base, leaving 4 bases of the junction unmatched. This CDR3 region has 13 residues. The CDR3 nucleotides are TGTGCCAGCAGCCAAGGACTAGCGGGAGTTCGGTTCTTC. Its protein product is CASSQGLAGVRFF.

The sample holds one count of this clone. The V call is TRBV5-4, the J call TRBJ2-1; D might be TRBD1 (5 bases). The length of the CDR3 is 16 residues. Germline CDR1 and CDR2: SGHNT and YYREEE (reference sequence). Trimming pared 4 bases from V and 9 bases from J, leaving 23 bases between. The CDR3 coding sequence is TGTGCCAGCAGCCCCAGGGCGGCAGTGGAGTTGGGTGAGCAGTTCTTC. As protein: CASSPRAAVELGEQFF.

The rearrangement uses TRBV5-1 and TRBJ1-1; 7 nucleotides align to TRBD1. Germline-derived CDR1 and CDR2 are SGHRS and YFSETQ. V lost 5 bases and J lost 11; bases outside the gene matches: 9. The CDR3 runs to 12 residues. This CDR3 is CASSPDRTTAFF. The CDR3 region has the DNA TGCGCCAGCAGTCCGGACAGGACTACGGCTTTCTTT.

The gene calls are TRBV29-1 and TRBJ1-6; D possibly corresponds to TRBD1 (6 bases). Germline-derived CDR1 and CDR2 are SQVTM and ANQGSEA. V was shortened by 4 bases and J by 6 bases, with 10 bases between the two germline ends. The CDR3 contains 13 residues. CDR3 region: CSVADRTNSPLHF. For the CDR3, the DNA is TGCAGCGTTGCCGACAGGACTAATTCACCCCTCCACTTT.

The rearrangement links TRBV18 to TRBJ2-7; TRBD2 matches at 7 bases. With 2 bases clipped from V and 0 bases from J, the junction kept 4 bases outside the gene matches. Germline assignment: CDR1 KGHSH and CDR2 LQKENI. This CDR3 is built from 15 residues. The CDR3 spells CASSPLREPSYEQYF. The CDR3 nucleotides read TGTGCCAGCTCACCATTGCGGGAGCCCTCCTACGAGCAGTACTTC.

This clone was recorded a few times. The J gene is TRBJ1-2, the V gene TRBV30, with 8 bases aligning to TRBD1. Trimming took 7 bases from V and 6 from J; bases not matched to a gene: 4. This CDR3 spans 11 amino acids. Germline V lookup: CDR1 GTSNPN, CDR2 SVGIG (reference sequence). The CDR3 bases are TGTGCCTTTTACAGGGGGGATGGCTACACCTTC. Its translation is CAFYRGDGYTF.

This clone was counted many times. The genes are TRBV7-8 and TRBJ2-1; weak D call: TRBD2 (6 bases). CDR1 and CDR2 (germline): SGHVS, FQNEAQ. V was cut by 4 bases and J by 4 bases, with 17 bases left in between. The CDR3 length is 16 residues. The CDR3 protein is CASSSRLEVGYNEQFF. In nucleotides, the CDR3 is TGTGCCAGCAGCTCGCGACTAGAGGTGGGATACAATGAGCAGTTCTTC. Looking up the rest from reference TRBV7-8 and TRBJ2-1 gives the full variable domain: GAGVSQSPRYKVAKRGQDVALRCDPISGHVSLFWYQQALGQGPEFLTYFQNEAQLDKSGLPSDRFFAERPEGSVSTLKIQRTQQEDSAVYLCASSSRLEVGYNEQFFGPGTRLTVL.

The CDR3 sequence is CASRPEAGGSEQYF. As DNA, the CDR3 is TGTGCCAGCAGGCCGGAAGCGGGAGGGTCCGAGCAGTACTTC. J is TRBJ2-7 and V is TRBV27; 10 nucleotides agree with TRBD2. CDR1 and CDR2 (germline): MNHEY, SMNVEV (reference sequence). After removal of 6 bases from V and 6 bases from J, the junction contained 8 bases not matched to a gene. The CDR3 extends over 14 amino acids.

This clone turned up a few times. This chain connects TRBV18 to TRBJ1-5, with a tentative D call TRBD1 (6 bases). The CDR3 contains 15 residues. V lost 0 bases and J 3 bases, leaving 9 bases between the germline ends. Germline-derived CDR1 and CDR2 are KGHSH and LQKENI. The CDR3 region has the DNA TGTGCCAGCTCACCACCGGGACAATTCAATCAGCCCCAGCATTTT. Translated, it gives CASSPPGQFNQPQHF.

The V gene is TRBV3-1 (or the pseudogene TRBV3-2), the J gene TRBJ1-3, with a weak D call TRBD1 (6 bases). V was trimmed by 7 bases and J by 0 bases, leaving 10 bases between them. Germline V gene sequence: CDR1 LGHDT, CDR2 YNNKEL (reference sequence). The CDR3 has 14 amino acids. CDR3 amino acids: CASTTGTSGNTIYF. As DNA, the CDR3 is TGTGCCAGCACCACAGGGACCTCTGGAAACACCATATATTTT.

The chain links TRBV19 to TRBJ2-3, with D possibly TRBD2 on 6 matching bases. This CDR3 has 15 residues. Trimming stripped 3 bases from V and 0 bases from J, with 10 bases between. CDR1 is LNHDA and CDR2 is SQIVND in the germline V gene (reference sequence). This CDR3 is CASSIGGESTDTQYF. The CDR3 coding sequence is TGTGCCAGTAGTATCGGCGGGGAAAGCACAGATACGCAGTATTTT.

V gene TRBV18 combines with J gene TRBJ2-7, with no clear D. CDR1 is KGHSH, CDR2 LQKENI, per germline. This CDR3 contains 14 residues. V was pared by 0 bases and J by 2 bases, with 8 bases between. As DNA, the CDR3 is TGTGCCAGCTCACCACCGGGCTTTACCTACGAGCAGTACTTC. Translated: CASSPPGFTYEQYF.

The CDR3 spells CASSLFLRLNTEAFF. The CDR3 DNA reads TGTGCCAGCAGCTTGTTTTTGCGTTTGAACACTGAAGCTTTCTTT. The rearrangement uses TRBV5-6 and TRBJ1-1; D is uncertain. The CDR3 totals 15 residues. Germline CDR1 reads SGHDT; CDR2 reads YYEEEE. Between the trimmed V and J ends, which lost 1 base and 0 bases, there was a span of 10 bases.

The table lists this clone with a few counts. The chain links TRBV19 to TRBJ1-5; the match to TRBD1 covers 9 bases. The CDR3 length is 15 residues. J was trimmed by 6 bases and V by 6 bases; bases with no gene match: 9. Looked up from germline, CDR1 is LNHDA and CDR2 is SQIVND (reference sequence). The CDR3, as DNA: TGTGCCAGTAGGGCGCTAACAGGGGGCACTCAGCCCCAGCATTTT. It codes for CASRALTGGTQPQHF.

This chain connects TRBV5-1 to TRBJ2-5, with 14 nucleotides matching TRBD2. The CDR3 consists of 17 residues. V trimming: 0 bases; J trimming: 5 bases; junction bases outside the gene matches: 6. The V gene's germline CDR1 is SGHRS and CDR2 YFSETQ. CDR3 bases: TGCGCCAGCAGCTTGGGACTAGCGGGAGGGCGTCAGGAGACCCAGTACTTC. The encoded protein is CASSLGLAGGRQETQYF.

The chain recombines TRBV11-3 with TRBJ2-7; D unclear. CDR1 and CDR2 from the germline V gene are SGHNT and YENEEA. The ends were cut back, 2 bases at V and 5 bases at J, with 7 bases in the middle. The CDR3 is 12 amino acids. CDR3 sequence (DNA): TGTGCCAGCAGCTTATCTATCCACGAGCAGTACTTC. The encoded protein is CASSLSIHEQYF. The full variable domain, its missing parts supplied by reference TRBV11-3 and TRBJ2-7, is EAGVVQSPRYKIIEKKQPVAFWCNPISGHNTLYWYLQNLGQGPELLIRYENEEAVDDSQLPKDRFSAERLKGVDSTLKIQPAELGDSAVYLCASSLSIHEQYFGPGTRLTVT.

CDR3 DNA: TGTGCCAGCAGTCCGAGCGGGACTACCTACGAGCAGTACTTC. This encodes CASSPSGTTYEQYF. The gene calls are TRBV2 and TRBJ2-7, with 7 bases identical to TRBD2. V lost 5 bases, J lost 2 bases, and 6 bases stayed unmatched. Germline V lookup: CDR1 SNHLY, CDR2 FYNNEI. The CDR3 runs 14 residues. The full variable domain, rest sourced from reference TRBV2 and TRBJ2-7, is EPEVTQTPSHQVTQMGQEVILRCVPISNHLYFYWYRQILGQKVEFLVSFYNNEISEKSEIFDDQFSVERPDGSNFTLKIRSTKLEDSAMYFCASSPSGTTYEQYFGPGTRLTVT.

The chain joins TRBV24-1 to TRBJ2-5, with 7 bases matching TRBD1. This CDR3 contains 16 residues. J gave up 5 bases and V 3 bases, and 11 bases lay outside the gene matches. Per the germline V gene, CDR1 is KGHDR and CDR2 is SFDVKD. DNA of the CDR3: TGTGCCACCAGTGATGACAGGGACCACGACCCGGAGACCCAGTACTTC. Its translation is CATSDDRDHDPETQYF.

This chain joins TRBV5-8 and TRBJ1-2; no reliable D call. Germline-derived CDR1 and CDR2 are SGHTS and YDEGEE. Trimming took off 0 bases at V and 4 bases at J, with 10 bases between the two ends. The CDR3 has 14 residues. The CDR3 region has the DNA TGTGCCAGCAGCTTGGCACAGAGAACCTATGGCTACACCTTC. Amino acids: CASSLAQRTYGYTF.

CDR3 protein: CAWSLGDNYGYTF. In DNA form, the CDR3 reads TGTGCCTGGAGCCTAGGGGATAACTATGGCTACACCTTC. This sequence joins TRBV30 and TRBJ1-2; possible D gene TRBD1, 5 bases. Trimming cost V 3 bases and J 1 base, with 9 bases left between them. The CDR3 runs 13 residues. Germline values: CDR1 GTSNPN, CDR2 SVGIG (reference sequence). The variable domain in full, with the rest retrieved from reference TRBV30 and TRBJ1-2, is SQTIHQWPATLVQPVGSPLSLECTVEGTSNPNLYWYRQAAGRGLQLLFYSVGIGQISSEVPQNLSASRPQDRQFILSSKKLLLSDSGFYLCAWSLGDNYGYTFGSGTRLTVV.

CDR3 residues: CASSGRVSSGNTIYF. CDR3 coding DNA: TGTGCCAGCAGTGGCCGGGTTTCTTCTGGAAACACCATATATTTT. V gene TRBV2 combines with J gene TRBJ1-3, with D uncertain. V lost 4 bases, J lost 1 base, and 11 bases lay in between. CDR1 and CDR2 from the germline V gene are SNHLY and FYNNEI. The CDR3 has 15 residues.